This TCR beta chain was identified in a study of neurological immune-mediated disorders. Overall study results and limits: While HTLV-1-associated myelopathy showed the greatest TCR clonal expansion, multiple sclerosis showed the least, falling below healthy controls.

With 10-nucleotide random UMIs included, cDNA was synthesized by 5'RACE. Every sequencing run returned over 160 million TCR-beta sequences, which were derived from 15-18 subjects. MiXCR was run by TCRdb on the 5' RACE reads, yielding one entry per CDR3 protein. The sample holds over 25,000 distinct CDR3 sequences; roughly 12% are singletons and the top ten take 5.5% to 7%. V lost 3 bases, J lost 0 bases, and 12 bases lay in between. Looked up from germline, CDR1 is KGHSH and CDR2 is LQKENI. The CDR3 has 16 amino acids. This clonotype was observed at least ten times. Its antigen is as yet unknown. This sequence was found in a woman aged 60 to 75 in good health. The rearrangement joins TRBV18 to TRBJ1-3; D gene ambiguous. The sequenced sample consisted of PBMCs. The CDR3 reads CASSPRVLSSGNTIYF. The CDR3 DNA sequence: TGTGCCAGCTCACCCCGGGTCCTCAGCTCTGGAAACACCATATATTTT.